This TCR beta chain came from a study of blood T cell repertoires in COVID-19. Study-level information: Some COVID-19 samples were acute and others convalescent; all came from the United States, Italy and Spain.

The junction had 10 bases not matched to a gene; V was cut back by 3 bases and J by 0 bases. Germline CDR1 and CDR2: MGHRA and YSYEKL. This CDR3 is 18 amino acids long. Residents of 24 US areas, aged 18 to 89 years, made up the participants. Participant-reported clinical history was the basis for cohort assignment. Recovered Cohort 3 donors showed two negative PCRs, clearance, or symptom resolution. This clone was picked up a small number of times. The method was immunoSEQ multiplex PCR; TCRdb's version includes in-frame clones alone and lacks a portion of them. The sample consists of roughly 350,000 clones, 92% of them appearing once.

What was sequenced was PBMCs or T cells enriched from blood (not recorded which). This receptor was taken from a woman in her 30s who had recovered from COVID-19. This chain links TRBV4-1 with TRBJ1-3; 8 nucleotides agree with TRBD1. CDR3 coding DNA: TGCGCCAGCAGCCATCGGGGGGACAGGACGAGCTCTGGAAACACCATATATTTT. Its protein is CASSHRGDRTSSGNTIYF.